This TCR beta chain was observed in a study of cytomegalovirus exposure and HLA in healthy donors. This clone has just one count. The method was immunoSEQ multiplex PCR; TCRdb's version includes in-frame clones alone and lacks a portion of them. The sample has about 130,000 clones; about 90% are singletons. From the approximately 110-subject validation cohort, which was separate from the roughly 670-subject first cohort, the donors were drawn. The receptor was derived from a man aged 25-45 years in good health and CMV-seronegative. The sequenced sample was PBMCs.

In nucleotides, the CDR3 is TGTGCCATCGGGGGGAAGGACAGGGAGACTAACTATGGCTACACCTTC. Amino acid sequence: CAIGGKDRETNYGYTF. The chain combines TRBV10-3 with TRBJ1-2; 8 bases align to TRBD1. Trimming at V came to 8 bases and at J to 0 bases, leaving 11 bases not matched to a gene. Germline values: CDR1 ENHRY, CDR2 SYGVKD. This CDR3 comprises 16 residues.